This T cell receptor beta chain was recovered during a study of CD8 T cells in Susac syndrome. Random hexamers were used to reverse transcribe roughly 0.45 to 1 ug of RNA. Amplification of TCR beta CDR3 spanned 54 Vbeta and 13 Jbeta via immunoSEQ multiplex PCR. In TCRdb, the immunoSEQ multiplex PCR reads were re-called with MiXCR into one record per CDR3 protein. This table has 400,000 or so distinct CDR3 sequences, about 85% appearing once. This CDR3 has 13 residues. Germline V gives CDR1 MNHEY, CDR2 SVGAGI. Trimming cost V 8 bases and J 0 bases, with 10 bases left between them. The sample taken for sequencing was CD8+ T cells from PBMCs. The chain carries TRBV6-5 and TRBJ1-1; possibly TRBD1 for D (5 bases). This receptor was taken from a human donor with multiple sclerosis. The CDR3 nucleotides read TGTGCCAGCGGGGACGGAATGAACACTGAAGCTTTCTTT. Its translation is CASGDGMNTEAFF.